The source of this TCR beta chain is a study of T cell repertoires in cytomegalovirus infection. Study-level background: It was the public TCR beta signatures that indicated both CMV infection and matching HLA type. General study points: Dominating the ex vivo response were TCR beta clonotypes that were CMV-specific and HLA-C-restricted. Cumulative public TCR beta family frequency identified CMV carriers with the relevant HLA.

TCRdb re-called the reads with MiXCR, one entry per CDR3 protein. The table has approximately 250,000 distinct CDR3 sequences, 8% to 9.5% seen once. J lost 2 bases, V lost 8 bases, and 9 bases had no gene match. The CDR3 runs to 14 residues. Looked up from germline, CDR1 is SEHNR and CDR2 is FQNEAQ (reference sequence). This clonotype was counted many times. Its antigen is not identified. V and J are TRBV7-9 and TRBJ2-7; 7 bases are shared with TRBD2. The clonotype was recovered from a human donor in good health (CMV status not recorded). Some clones in this sample may be carry-over from other donors' samples. Sequenced: PBMCs. CDR3 coding DNA: TGTGCCAGCCTGGGGGGGAGCGAACCCTACGAGCAGTACTTC. This translates into CASLGGSEPYEQYF. Using reference TRBV7-9 and TRBJ2-7 for the parts outside the CDR3, the full variable domain is DTGVSQNPRHKITKRGQNVTFRCDPISEHNRLYWYRQTLGQGPEFLTYFQNEAQLEKSRLLSDRFSAERPKGSFSTLEIQRTEQGDSAMYLCASLGGSEPYEQYFGPGTRLTVT.